Following are 2 T cell receptor beta chains from one sample sequenced in a study of CD8+ T cells in alopecia areata. Sequencing relied on a cDNA template that was reverse transcribed from extracted RNA. The table came from immunoSEQ multiplex PCR; TCRdb's copy has only in-frame clones and leaves some out. Found here are 98,000 or so clones, around 55% of them singletons; the top ten hold 20% to 25%. The specimen was CD8+ T cells sorted from blood. The receptors were sampled from a human donor in good health.

CDR3 residues: CASSYSGGREQFF. DNA of the CDR3: TGTGCCAGCAGTTACTCCGGGGGGCGCGAGCAGTTCTTC. J is TRBJ2-1 and V is TRBV6-5; possible D gene TRBD2, 7 bases. Germline CDR1 MNHEY, CDR2 SVGAGI. The germline V and J ends were trimmed by 0 bases and 10 bases, with 10 bases remaining between them. The CDR3 spans 13 residues.

The J gene is TRBJ2-2, the V gene TRBV4-3; perhaps TRBD2 as D (6 bases). CDR3 length: 20 residues. CDR1 and CDR2 from the germline V gene are LGHNA and YSLEER. Trimming cost V 0 bases and J 4 bases, with 24 bases left between them. The CDR3 region has the DNA TGCGCCAGCAGCCAAGACCCGTCAAAATGGAGGGGTGGTAGCACCGGGGAGCTGTTTTTT. Its protein is CASSQDPSKWRGGSTGELFF.